The 18 T cell receptor beta chains below come from one sample, sequenced in a study of CD8 T cells in Susac syndrome. After extraction with the RNeasy kit, roughly 0.5 to 1 ug of the RNA was reverse transcribed using random hexamers. TCRdb called the immunoSEQ multiplex PCR reads again in MiXCR, with one record for every CDR3 protein. The repertoire includes 150,000 to 200,000 distinct CDR3 sequences, about 94% of them detected once, and approximately 0.098% sits in the top ten. The specimen sequenced was CD4+ T cells from PBMCs. All receptors derive from a human donor in good health.

The genes are TRBV5-4 and TRBJ2-2, with D perhaps matching TRBD1 or TRBD2 (6 bases each). This CDR3 is 15 amino acids long. The V and J ends lost 0 bases and 4 bases respectively, with 10 bases between them. CDR1 SGHNT and CDR2 YYREEE come from the germline V gene (reference sequence). The CDR3 DNA follows: TGTGCCAGCAGCTTGGAGGGGGGACCCACCGGGGAGCTGTTTTTT. This translates into CASSLEGGPTGELFF.

As regards this clonotype: One end of the junction does not line up with germline, which may come from a read error. This rearrangement joins TRBV30 to TRBJ1-1, with a possible D match to TRBD1 (5 bases). CDR3 length equals 13 residues. The germline V gene encodes CDR1 GTSNPN and CDR2 SVGIG (reference sequence). CDR3 sequence (DNA): TGTGCCTGGAGTGTTCTCGGAGGGGATGAAGTTTTCTTT. As protein: CAWSVLGGDEVFF. The full variable domain, completed using reference TRBV30 and TRBJ1-1, is SQTIHQWPATLVQPVGSPLSLECTVEGTSNPNLYWYRQAAGRGLQLLFYSVGIGQISSEVPQNLSASRPQDRQFILSSKKLLLSDSGFYLCAWSVLGGDEVFFGQGTRLTVV.

In DNA, the CDR3 is TGTGCCAGCGGCCCGAGGGCGGGGGGCCGGGGCTACAATGAGCAGTTCTTC. This translates into CASGPRAGGRGYNEQFF. The chain carries TRBV6-2 or TRBV6-3 and TRBJ2-1, with 8 bases identical to TRBD2. V shed 8 bases and J 3 bases; nucleotides not matched to a gene: 15. The CDR3 sequence is 17 residues long. Per the germline V gene, CDR1 is MNHEY and CDR2 is SVGEGT.

The rearrangement uses TRBV14 and TRBJ2-1; D might be TRBD2 (6 bases). Germline V gene sequence: CDR1 SGHDN, CDR2 FVKESK. V was trimmed by 8 bases and J by 10 bases, leaving 18 bases between them. The CDR3 consists of 13 residues. CDR3 bases: TGTGCCAGCGGCGGGGCTCTACAATGGGAGCAGTTCTTC. Translation: CASGGALQWEQFF.

This rearrangement joins TRBV7-2 to TRBJ1-2; maybe TRBD1 (5 bases). Trimming stripped 2 bases from V and 7 bases from J, with 11 bases between. CDR1 and CDR2 from the germline V gene are SGHTA and FQGNSA. The CDR3 contains 13 residues. CDR3 amino acids: CASSLTGQSGYTF. The CDR3 bases are TGTGCCAGCAGCTTAACAGGCCAAAGTGGCTACACCTTC.

The chain recombines TRBV5-1 with TRBJ2-7, with 7 bases lining up with TRBD2. Germline values: CDR1 SGHRS, CDR2 YFSETQ. V was clipped by 4 bases and J by 4 bases; unmatched bases: 8. The CDR3 spans 14 residues. CDR3 amino acids: CASSPGTIEYEQYF. Here the CDR3 DNA reads TGCGCCAGCAGCCCAGGGACTATCGAATACGAGCAGTACTTC.

The chain links TRBV3-1 to TRBJ2-1, with 9 bases that match TRBD2. The CDR3 has 16 residues. Germline V gene data show CDR1 as LGHDT and CDR2 as YNNKEL (reference sequence). V lost 3 bases, J lost 4 bases, and 7 bases stayed unmatched. CDR3 in amino acids: CASSHPRGGVYNEQFF. For the CDR3, the DNA is TGTGCCAGCAGCCACCCGCGCGGGGGGGTTTACAATGAGCAGTTCTTC.

J is TRBJ2-7 and V is TRBV28; D is tentatively TRBD1 or TRBD2 (6 bases each). The germline gives CDR1 MDHEN, CDR2 SYDVKM. The V end lost 11 bases, the J end lost 7 bases, and 21 bases lay between the germline ends. This CDR3 is built from 13 residues. The CDR3 DNA reads TGTGCCGCACGGGGGCAGCCCATCGGGGAGCAGTACTTC. It translates to CAARGQPIGEQYF.

The chain links TRBV2 to TRBJ1-1; D not certain. The CDR3 has 13 residues. Trimming left V 7 bases short and J 1 base short, with 10 bases between. CDR1 is SNHLY, CDR2 FYNNEI, per germline. Here the CDR3 reads CASTIDRNTEAFF. For the CDR3, the DNA is TGTGCCAGCACCATTGACCGGAACACTGAAGCTTTCTTT.

The J gene is TRBJ2-7, the V gene TRBV7-2, with D perhaps matching TRBD1 (5 bases). Germline V CDR1 and CDR2: SGHTA, FQGNSA. The length of the CDR3 is 15 residues. V was pared by 5 bases and J by 3 bases, with 17 bases between. The CDR3 here is CASSVLGAQNYEQYF. The DNA of the CDR3 is TGTGCCAGCAGCGTTCTAGGGGCCCAAAACTACGAGCAGTACTTC.

The V gene is TRBV7-8, the J gene TRBJ1-5; 7 bases are a match to TRBD1. CDR3 size: 14 residues. Germline V gene lookup returns CDR1 SGHVS and CDR2 FQNEAQ. Germline trimming cut 2 bases from V and 7 bases from J; bases unmatched to any gene: 5. As DNA, the CDR3 is TGTGCCAGCAGCTTAACGGGACAGACCCAGCCCCAGCATTTT. Its translation: CASSLTGQTQPQHF.

With regard to this clonotype: Germline is not matched at one junction end, which may reflect a read error. The V call is TRBV7-7, the J call TRBJ2-2; D is unresolved. Germline CDR1 SSHAT, CDR2 FNYEAQ (reference sequence). The CDR3 runs to 13 residues. DNA of the CDR3: TGTGCTAGCAGCTTCATAGGGACCGGGGAGCTGTTTTTT. This encodes CASSFIGTGELFF. Together with reference TRBV7-7 and TRBJ2-2, the CDR3 gives the full variable domain: GAGVSQSPRYKVTKRGQDVTLRCDPISSHATLYWYQQALGQGPEFLTYFNYEAQPDKSGLPSDRFSAERPEGSISTLTIQRTEQRDSAMYRCASSFIGTGELFFGEGSRLTVL.

The V and J genes are TRBV7-8 and TRBJ1-5, with 7 nucleotides matching TRBD1. J gave up 6 bases and V 6 bases, and 11 bases lay outside the gene matches. The germline CDR1 and CDR2 sequences are SGHVS and FQNEAQ. The CDR3 is 15 amino acids. CDR3 residues: CASRADRAKGQPQHF. CDR3 bases: TGTGCCAGCAGAGCTGACAGGGCAAAGGGTCAGCCCCAGCATTTT.

This chain connects TRBV10-3 to TRBJ2-7; no definite D call. V gave up 11 bases and J gave up 6 bases, with 14 bases separating them. The CDR3 has 11 amino acids. Germline CDR1 reads ENHRY; CDR2 reads SYGVKD. In DNA, the CDR3 is TGTGCCGCAAGCAGCCCCACCGAGCAGTACTTC. Translating it yields CAASSPTEQYF.

The chain employs TRBV12-5 and TRBJ2-1; perhaps TRBD2 as D (5 bases). The CDR3 runs to 13 residues. Between the trimmed V and J ends, which lost 6 bases and 9 bases, there was a span of 15 bases. Germline CDR1 and CDR2: LGHNT and FRNRAP. The CDR3 here is CASGLAGVTEQFF. As DNA, the CDR3 is TGTGCTAGTGGCCTCGCCGGGGTTACTGAGCAGTTCTTC.

This clonotype was counted a few times. The chain links TRBV6-2 or TRBV6-3 to TRBJ2-6; D is uncertain. Trimming took off 2 bases at V and 0 bases at J, with 5 bases between the two ends. Germline V lookup: CDR1 MNHEY, CDR2 SVGEGT. The CDR3 is 15 amino acids. CDR3 residues: CASSYRVSGANVLTF. CDR3 bases: TGTGCCAGCAGTTACAGGGTCTCTGGGGCCAACGTCCTGACTTTC.

V is TRBV20-1 and J is TRBJ2-3, with 7 bases matching TRBD1. CDR1 is DFQATT, CDR2 SNEGSKA, per germline (reference sequence). V dropped 3 bases and J dropped 6; count of bases not matched to a gene: 6. The CDR3 has 13 residues. This CDR3 reads CSASRGPGDTQYF. CDR3 in DNA: TGCAGTGCTAGTAGGGGGCCTGGGGATACGCAGTATTTT.

This clonotype was seen only once. The CDR3: CASSPQAHSEKLFF. The CDR3, as DNA: TGTGCCAGCAGCCCCCAAGCGCATTCTGAAAAACTGTTTTTT. The chain has TRBV12-3 or TRBV12-4 and TRBJ1-4; D is unresolved. This CDR3 has 14 amino acids. Trimming left V 6 bases short and J 7 bases short, with 15 bases between.